This T cell receptor beta chain was captured by sequencing in a study of radiotherapy plus CTLA-4 blockade in lung cancer. Overall study context: Disease control reached roughly 33%, with objective responses in over 15%. Overall study findings and caveats: Early clone dynamics of blood T cells, plus interferon-beta, reportedly predicted response best.

CDR3 length: 14 residues. Germline V lookup: CDR1 LNHDA, CDR2 SQIVND (reference sequence). The ends lost 6 bases at V and 2 bases at J; junction bases unmatched: 6. A remark on this clone: Its antigen is not identified.

Assay used: immunoSEQ multiplex PCR; TCRdb lists only in-frame clones, some missing. The sample lists around 59,000 clones, just over 75% occurring once. This chain connects TRBV19 to TRBJ1-2, with 7 positions matching TRBD1. The receptor's source is a human donor with non-small cell lung cancer who had a partial response to radiotherapy plus ipilimumab. This sample comprised peripheral blood, obtained from a patient treated with radiotherapy plus ipilimumab. CDR3 protein: CASREQGSNYGYTF. In DNA, the CDR3 is TGTGCCAGTAGGGAACAGGGGAGCAACTATGGCTACACCTTC.